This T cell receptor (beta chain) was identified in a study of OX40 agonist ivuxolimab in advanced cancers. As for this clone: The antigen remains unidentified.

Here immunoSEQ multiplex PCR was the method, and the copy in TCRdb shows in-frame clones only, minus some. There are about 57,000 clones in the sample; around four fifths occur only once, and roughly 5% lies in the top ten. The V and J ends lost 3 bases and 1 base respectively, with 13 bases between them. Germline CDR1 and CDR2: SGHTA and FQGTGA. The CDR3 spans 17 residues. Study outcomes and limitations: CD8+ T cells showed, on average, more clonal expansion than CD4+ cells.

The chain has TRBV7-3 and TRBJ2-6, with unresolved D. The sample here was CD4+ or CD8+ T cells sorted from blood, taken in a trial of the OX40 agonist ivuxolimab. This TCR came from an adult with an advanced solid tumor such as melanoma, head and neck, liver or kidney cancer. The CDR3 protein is CASSFAAIGSGANVLTF. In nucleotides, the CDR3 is TGTGCCAGCAGCTTCGCCGCGATAGGGTCTGGGGCCAACGTCCTGACTTTC. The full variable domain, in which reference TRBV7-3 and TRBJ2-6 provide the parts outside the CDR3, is GAGVSQTPSNKVTEKGKYVELRCDPISGHTALYWYRQSLGQGPEFLIYFQGTGAADDSGLPNDRFFAVRPEGSVSTLKIQRTERGDSAVYLCASSFAAIGSGANVLTFGAGSRLTVL.